A single sample is the source of the 26 T cell receptor beta chains below, sequenced in a study of early T cells in non-severe SARS-CoV-2 infection. MiXCR, applied by TCRdb to the 5' RACE reads, yields one record per CDR3 protein. The sample holds tens of thousands of distinct CDR3 sequences, about 6% seen once. Sequencing used whole blood. These receptors all stem from an adult who was a healthcare worker with PCR-confirmed SARS-CoV-2 infection or an uninfected control (not recorded which).

This clonotype occurred many times. The rearrangement joins TRBV5-1 to TRBJ2-1; 11 bases map to TRBD2. The CDR3 is 15 residues long. J lost 4 bases, V lost 2 bases, and 2 bases had no gene match. Germline CDR1 reads SGHRS; CDR2 reads YFSETQ. The CDR3 reads CASSLGTSGYNEQFF. In nucleotides, the CDR3 is TGCGCCAGCAGCTTAGGGACTAGCGGATACAATGAGCAGTTCTTC.

This clonotype was recorded many times. This chain joins TRBV20-1 and TRBJ1-2, with D perhaps matching TRBD1 (5 bases). The CDR3 extends over 12 amino acids. Germline lookup yields CDR1 DFQATT and CDR2 SNEGSKA (reference sequence). V shed 3 bases and J shed 6 bases, with 11 bases lying between them. The CDR3 protein is CSASKGSDGYTF. The CDR3 DNA follows: TGCAGTGCTAGCAAGGGGTCGGATGGCTACACCTTC.

This clonotype was picked up many times. V gene TRBV7-2 combines with J gene TRBJ1-5, with unresolved D. V gave up 1 base and J gave up 0 bases, with 7 bases separating them. CDR1 is SGHTA, CDR2 FQGNSA, per germline. This CDR3 region has 15 residues. The CDR3 DNA is TGTGCCAGCAGCTTAGTGTCTGTTAGCAATCAGCCCCAGCATTTT. Its translation is CASSLVSVSNQPQHF.

In regard to this clonotype: A junction boundary mismatches the germline segment, possibly from a read error. V usage is TRBV10-2 and J usage is TRBJ2-1; TRBD1 matches 8 bases. This CDR3 is 15 amino acids long. Germline V lookup: CDR1 WSHSY, CDR2 SAAADI. The CDR3 coding sequence is TGCTCCAGCACCGAGAGGCAGGGGGCGGAAAATGAGCAGTTCTTC. Translated, it gives CSSTERQGAENEQFF.

The chain couples TRBV11-1 to TRBJ2-1; TRBD2 matches 7 bases. The CDR3 length is 14 residues. CDR1 is SGHAT, CDR2 FQDESV, per germline (reference sequence). V gave up 1 base and J gave up 8 bases; unmatched junction bases: 5. CDR3 DNA sequence: TGTGCCAGCAGCTTAGGGGCACGGGGGGATGAGCAGTTCTTC. This sequence encodes CASSLGARGDEQFF.

This clonotype was counted many times. This chain links TRBV9 with TRBJ2-7; 9 bases are a match to TRBD1. There are 15 residues in the CDR3. The germline gives CDR1 SGDLS, CDR2 YYNGEE. Trimming at V came to 4 bases and at J to 1 base, leaving 6 bases not matched to a gene. The CDR3 reads CASSPTGTGSYEQYF. As DNA, the CDR3 is TGTGCCAGCAGCCCCACCGGGACAGGGTCCTACGAGCAGTACTTC. The full variable domain, its missing parts supplied by reference TRBV9 and TRBJ2-7, is DSGVTQTPKHLITATGQRVTLRCSPRSGDLSVYWYQQSLDQGLQFLIQYYNGEERAKGNILERFSAQQFPDLHSELNLSSLELGDSALYFCASSPTGTGSYEQYFGPGTRLTVT.

The table lists this clonotype with many counts. The chain has TRBV3-1 and TRBJ2-5; D remains unclear. The CDR3 is 13 amino acids. Looked up from germline, CDR1 is LGHDT and CDR2 is YNNKEL (reference sequence). Between the trimmed V and J ends, which lost 4 bases and 1 base, there was a span of 7 bases. CDR3 sequence (DNA): TGTGCCAGCAGCCTTCCGGTCCAAGAGACCCAGTACTTC. Translating gives CASSLPVQETQYF.

The sample holds many counts of this clonotype. The J gene is TRBJ2-7, the V gene TRBV7-9; no definite D call. Germline V gene sequence: CDR1 SEHNR, CDR2 FQNEAQ (reference sequence). This CDR3 has 12 residues. The V end lost 0 bases, the J end lost 4 bases, and 4 bases lay between the germline ends. The chain's CDR3 is CASSLAEYEQYF. The CDR3, as DNA: TGTGCCAGCAGCTTAGCGGAGTACGAGCAGTACTTC.

This clonotype came up many times. This sequence joins TRBV20-1 and TRBJ1-5, with a weak D call TRBD1 (5 bases). Trimming took off 3 bases at V and 4 bases at J, with 13 bases between the two ends. The CDR3 sequence is 14 residues long. Germline CDR1 is DFQATT and CDR2 is SNEGSKA (reference sequence). The CDR3 protein is CSASRGNGNQPQHF. Here the CDR3 DNA reads TGCAGTGCTAGTAGGGGTAATGGGAATCAGCCCCAGCATTTT.

This clonotype was counted ten times or more. The rearrangement uses TRBV18 and TRBJ2-5; 14 positions agree with TRBD2. There are 17 residues in the CDR3. CDR1 and CDR2 from the germline V gene are KGHSH and LQKENI. The trim removed 1 base at V and 1 base at J, leaving 2 bases unmatched. CDR3 sequence: CASSPLGTSGGQETQYF. The CDR3 DNA reads TGTGCCAGCTCACCACTTGGGACTAGCGGGGGCCAAGAGACCCAGTACTTC.

This clonotype was counted many times. V and J are TRBV28 and TRBJ2-2; 12 bases fit TRBD1. The germline gives CDR1 MDHEN, CDR2 SYDVKM. The CDR3 runs to 15 residues. V lost 6 bases, J lost 6 bases, and 5 bases stayed unmatched. The CDR3 nucleotides read TGTGCCAGCAGGACCGGGACAGGGGGCCCCGGGGAGCTGTTTTTT. It translates to CASRTGTGGPGELFF.

V is TRBV3-1 and J is TRBJ2-2; D may match TRBD1 or TRBD2 (6 bases each). This CDR3 is 15 amino acids long. V was trimmed by 3 bases and J by 3 bases, leaving 11 bases between them. The V gene's germline CDR1 is LGHDT and CDR2 YNNKEL (reference sequence). The CDR3 spells CASSHEGDYTGELFF. CDR3 nucleotides: TGTGCCAGCAGCCATGAGGGGGACTACACCGGGGAGCTGTTTTTT.

The table lists this clonotype with a few counts. The chain couples TRBV12-3 or TRBV12-4 to TRBJ1-1, with TRBD1 matching 7 bases. The CDR3 is 14 residues long. The V segment lost 0 bases and the J segment 9 bases; nucleotides outside the gene matches: 7. The chain's CDR3 is CASSLARGARKAFF. The CDR3 nucleotides read TGTGCCAGCAGTTTAGCCAGGGGGGCCAGGAAAGCTTTCTTT.

This clonotype was counted at least ten times. The V call is TRBV5-1, the J call TRBJ2-6; D remains unclear. The V end lost 3 bases, the J end lost 3 bases, and 10 bases lay between the germline ends. From germline, CDR1 is SGHRS and CDR2 YFSETQ. CDR3 length equals 15 residues. CDR3 nucleotides: TGCGCCAGCAGCTACCCTTTCAGTGGGGCCAACGTCCTGACTTTC. As protein: CASSYPFSGANVLTF.

The V call is TRBV4-1, the J call TRBJ1-3; tentative D call: TRBD1 (5 bases). Trimming took off 1 base at V and 2 bases at J, with 12 bases between the two ends. Germline lookup yields CDR1 MGHRA and CDR2 YSYEKL. The CDR3 runs 16 residues. CDR3 nucleotides: TGCGCCAGCAGCCAAGGGGACCAAGGGACTGGAAACACCATATATTTT. It specifies CASSQGDQGTGNTIYF.

This clonotype was seen repeatedly, ten times or more. The genes are TRBV24-1 and TRBJ2-7, with 8 bases matching TRBD1. Looked up from germline, CDR1 is KGHDR and CDR2 is SFDVKD. Trimming at V came to 2 bases and at J to 3 bases, leaving 5 bases not matched to a gene. The CDR3 has 15 amino acids. CDR3 in DNA: TGTGCCACCAGTGATTCCCGGACAGGGAACTACGAGCAGTACTTC. Its protein product is CATSDSRTGNYEQYF.

In this sample, this clonotype turned up many times. The genes are TRBV5-5 and TRBJ2-2; D is perhaps TRBD2 (5 bases). This CDR3 is 14 amino acids long. Germline V lookup: CDR1 SGHKS, CDR2 YYEKEE (reference sequence). V was pared by 1 base and J by 3 bases, with 7 bases between. The CDR3 DNA follows: TGTGCCAGCAGCTTGTTGGGAGACACCGGGGAGCTGTTTTTT. This encodes CASSLLGDTGELFF.

This clonotype was observed a handful of times. The chain employs TRBV20-1 and TRBJ2-7; TRBD2 aligns across 10 bases. Germline V gene sequence: CDR1 DFQATT, CDR2 SNEGSKA (reference sequence). V lost 5 bases and J lost 1; bases outside the gene matches: 5. The CDR3 has 14 amino acids. CDR3 nucleotides: TGCAGTGCTGCCCTAGCGGGGGTTTCCTACGAGCAGTACTTC. Amino acid sequence: CSAALAGVSYEQYF.

This clonotype has a count of ten or more. Its ends do not fully match the called genes, so a read error is possible. The chain couples TRBV6-5 to TRBJ1-6, with a weak D call TRBD1 (5 bases). The CDR3 length is 15 residues. Germline CDR1 MNHEY, CDR2 SVGAGI. The CDR3 protein is CASSYPREGNSPLHF. CDR3 DNA sequence: TGTGCCAGCAGTTACCCCAGGGAAGGCAATTCACCTCTCCACTTT.

This clonotype is classed as medium-sized. The chain recombines TRBV20-1 with TRBJ2-7, with 9 bases identical to TRBD1. The V segment lost 5 bases and the J segment 4 bases; nucleotides outside the gene matches: 12. The CDR3 is 15 amino acids. Germline V gene lookup returns CDR1 DFQATT and CDR2 SNEGSKA (reference sequence). The CDR3 region has the DNA TGCAGTGCTCGGGAGCCCGGGACAGGGATATACGAGCAGTACTTC. It encodes CSAREPGTGIYEQYF.

This clonotype was seen at least ten times. The gene calls are TRBV29-1 and TRBJ2-6; the D gene is possibly TRBD2 (6 bases). Germline V gene sequence: CDR1 SQVTM, CDR2 ANQGSEA. CDR3 length: 14 residues. Deletions cut 6 bases from V and 1 base from J, with 10 bases between. CDR3: CSVLGLSGANVLTF. In DNA form, the CDR3 reads TGCAGCGTCTTGGGACTGTCTGGGGCCAACGTCCTGACTTTC.

The rearrangement uses TRBV9 and TRBJ2-2; 9 nucleotides align to TRBD2. In germline, CDR1 is SGDLS, CDR2 YYNGEE. The CDR3 spans 18 residues. The trim removed 0 bases at V and 0 bases at J, leaving 6 bases unmatched. The CDR3 region has the DNA TGTGCCAGCAGCGTAGGGAGCGGGGGGCTGGCGAACACCGGGGAGCTGTTTTTT. This encodes CASSVGSGGLANTGELFF.

The chain uses TRBV10-3 and TRBJ1-1; no definite D call. The length of the CDR3 is 14 residues. The V end was cut by 4 bases, the J end by 2 bases, with 11 bases between. Germline V gene sequence: CDR1 ENHRY, CDR2 SYGVKD. CDR3 bases: TGTGCCATCAGTGGAGGACGAGACAACACTGAAGCTTTCTTT. Amino acid sequence: CAISGGRDNTEAFF.

Ten or more counts support this clonotype. The chain uses TRBV19 and TRBJ2-7; D uncertain. The CDR3 sequence is 12 residues long. Germline loops: CDR1 LNHDA, CDR2 SQIVND (reference sequence). The V end lost 1 base, the J end lost 7 bases, and 8 bases lay between the germline ends. The CDR3 spells CASSIGPREQYF. The CDR3 DNA reads as TGTGCCAGTAGTATAGGACCGAGGGAGCAGTACTTC.

This clonotype was observed many times. CDR3 sequence (DNA): TGTGCCAGCAGGGTGGGACTAAACACCGGGGAGCTGTTTTTT. It specifies CASRVGLNTGELFF. The chain recombines TRBV7-6 with TRBJ2-2, with TRBD2 identical over 7 bases. The CDR3 length is 14 residues. Trimming at V came to 6 bases and at J to 2 bases, leaving 3 bases not matched to a gene. Germline CDR1 SGHVS, CDR2 FNYEAQ.

This clonotype was detected ten times or more. V and J are TRBV28 and TRBJ2-7, with TRBD1 identical over 8 bases. Trimming cost V 7 bases and J 2 bases; bases outside gene matches: 10. The V gene's germline CDR1 is MDHEN and CDR2 SYDVKM. The CDR3 is 15 residues long. CDR3 sequence reads: CASTPGTGVTYEQYF. DNA for the CDR3: TGTGCCAGCACCCCCGGGACAGGAGTAACCTACGAGCAGTACTTC.